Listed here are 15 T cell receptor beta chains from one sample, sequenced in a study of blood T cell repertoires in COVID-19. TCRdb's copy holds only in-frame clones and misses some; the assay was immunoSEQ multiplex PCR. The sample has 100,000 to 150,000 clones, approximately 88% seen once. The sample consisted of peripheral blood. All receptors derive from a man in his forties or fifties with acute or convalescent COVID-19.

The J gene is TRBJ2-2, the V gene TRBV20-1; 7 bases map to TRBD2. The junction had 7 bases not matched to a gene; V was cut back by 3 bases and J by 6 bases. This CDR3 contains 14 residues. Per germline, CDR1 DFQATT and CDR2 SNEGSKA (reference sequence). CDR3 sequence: CSASRTRAAGELFF. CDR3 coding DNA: TGCAGTGCTAGTAGGACTAGAGCGGCCGGGGAGCTGTTTTTT.

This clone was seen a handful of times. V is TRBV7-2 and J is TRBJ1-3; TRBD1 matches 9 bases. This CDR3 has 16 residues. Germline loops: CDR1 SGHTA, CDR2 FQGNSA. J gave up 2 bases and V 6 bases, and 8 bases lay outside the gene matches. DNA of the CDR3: TGTGCCAGCAGTTTCACAGGGGGCTCAACTGGAAACACCATATATTTT. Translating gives CASSFTGGSTGNTIYF.

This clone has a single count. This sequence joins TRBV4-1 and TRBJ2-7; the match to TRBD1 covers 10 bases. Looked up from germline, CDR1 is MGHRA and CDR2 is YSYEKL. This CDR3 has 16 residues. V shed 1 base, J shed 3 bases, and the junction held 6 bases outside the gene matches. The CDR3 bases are TGCGCCAGCAGCCAAGGGCGGGACAGGGGAATCTACGAGCAGTACTTC. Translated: CASSQGRDRGIYEQYF.

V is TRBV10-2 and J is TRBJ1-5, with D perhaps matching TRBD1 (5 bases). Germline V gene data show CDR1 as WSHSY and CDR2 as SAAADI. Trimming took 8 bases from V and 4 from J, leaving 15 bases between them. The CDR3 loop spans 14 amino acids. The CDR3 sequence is CASRSTALNQPQHF. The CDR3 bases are TGCGCCAGCCGGTCGACAGCCCTAAATCAGCCCCAGCATTTT.

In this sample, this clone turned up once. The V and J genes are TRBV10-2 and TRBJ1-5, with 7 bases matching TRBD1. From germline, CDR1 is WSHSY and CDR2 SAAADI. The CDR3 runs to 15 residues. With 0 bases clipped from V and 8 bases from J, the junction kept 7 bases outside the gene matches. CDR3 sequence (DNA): TGCGCCAGCAGTGAGTCTGGGACAGATCAGGAGCCCCAGCATTTT. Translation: CASSESGTDQEPQHF.

Written as DNA, the CDR3 is TGTGCCACCAGCAGAGTCCAATCAGATGAAGGGGAGGTGTTAGAGACCCAGTACTTC. Translated: CATSRVQSDEGEVLETQYF. The rearrangement links TRBV15 to TRBJ2-5; D may be TRBD2 (6 bases). V lost 1 base, J lost 4 bases, and 25 bases lay in between. Per the germline V gene, CDR1 is LNHNV and CDR2 is YYDKDF (reference sequence). This CDR3 is 19 amino acids long.

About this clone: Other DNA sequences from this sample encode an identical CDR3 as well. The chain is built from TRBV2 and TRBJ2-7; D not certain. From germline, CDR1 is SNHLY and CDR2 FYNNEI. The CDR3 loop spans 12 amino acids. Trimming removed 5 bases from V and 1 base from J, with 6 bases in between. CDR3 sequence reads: CASSLSSYEQYF. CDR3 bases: TGTGCCAGCAGTTTGTCATCCTACGAGCAGTACTTC. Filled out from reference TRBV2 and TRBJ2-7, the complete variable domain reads EPEVTQTPSHQVTQMGQEVILRCVPISNHLYFYWYRQILGQKVEFLVSFYNNEISEKSEIFDDQFSVERPDGSNFTLKIRSTKLEDSAMYFCASSLSSYEQYFGPGTRLTVT.

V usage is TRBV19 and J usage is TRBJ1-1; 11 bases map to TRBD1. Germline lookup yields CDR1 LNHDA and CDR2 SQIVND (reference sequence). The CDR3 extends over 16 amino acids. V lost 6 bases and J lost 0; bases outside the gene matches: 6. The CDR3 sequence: CASREWTGGMNTEAFF. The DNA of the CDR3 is TGTGCCAGTAGGGAGTGGACAGGGGGCATGAACACTGAAGCTTTCTTT.

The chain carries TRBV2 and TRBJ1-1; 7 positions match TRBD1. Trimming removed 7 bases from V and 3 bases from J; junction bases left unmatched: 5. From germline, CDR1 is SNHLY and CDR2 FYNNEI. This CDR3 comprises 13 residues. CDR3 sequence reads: CASIRGVDTEAFF. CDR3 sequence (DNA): TGTGCCAGCATCAGGGGGGTGGACACTGAAGCTTTCTTT.

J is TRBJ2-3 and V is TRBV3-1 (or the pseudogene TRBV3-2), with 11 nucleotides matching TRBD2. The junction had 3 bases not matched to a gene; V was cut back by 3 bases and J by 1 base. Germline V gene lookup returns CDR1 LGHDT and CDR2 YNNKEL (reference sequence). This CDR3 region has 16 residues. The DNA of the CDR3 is TGTGCCAGCAGCCACTTAGCGGGGGGGCGCACAGATACGCAGTATTTT. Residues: CASSHLAGGRTDTQYF.

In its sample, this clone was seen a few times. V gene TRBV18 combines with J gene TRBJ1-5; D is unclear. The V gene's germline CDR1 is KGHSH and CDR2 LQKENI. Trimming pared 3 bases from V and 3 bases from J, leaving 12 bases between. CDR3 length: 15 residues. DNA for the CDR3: TGTGCCAGCTCACCGTCGTATAGTTCCAATCAGCCCCAGCATTTT. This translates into CASSPSYSSNQPQHF.

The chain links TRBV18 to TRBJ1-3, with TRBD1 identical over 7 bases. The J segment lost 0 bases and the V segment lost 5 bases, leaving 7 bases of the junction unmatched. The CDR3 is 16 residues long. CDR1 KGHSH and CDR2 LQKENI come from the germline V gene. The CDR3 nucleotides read TGTGCCAGCTCATTCTCCGGACAGGACTCTGGAAACACCATATATTTT. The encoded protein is CASSFSGQDSGNTIYF.

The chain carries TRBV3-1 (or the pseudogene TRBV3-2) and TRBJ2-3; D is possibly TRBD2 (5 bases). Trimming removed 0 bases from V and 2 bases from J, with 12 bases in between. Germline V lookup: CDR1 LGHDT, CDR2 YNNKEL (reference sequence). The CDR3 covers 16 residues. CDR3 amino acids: CASSQEASGFTDTQYF. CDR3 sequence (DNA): TGTGCCAGCAGCCAAGAGGCAAGCGGATTCACAGATACGCAGTATTTT.

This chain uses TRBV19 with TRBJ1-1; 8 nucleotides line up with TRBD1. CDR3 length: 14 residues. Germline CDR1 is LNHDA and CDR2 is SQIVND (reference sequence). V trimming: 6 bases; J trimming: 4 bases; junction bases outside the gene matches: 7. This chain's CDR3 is CASRTTGDGTEAFF. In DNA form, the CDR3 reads TGTGCCAGTAGGACGACAGGGGACGGCACTGAAGCTTTCTTT.

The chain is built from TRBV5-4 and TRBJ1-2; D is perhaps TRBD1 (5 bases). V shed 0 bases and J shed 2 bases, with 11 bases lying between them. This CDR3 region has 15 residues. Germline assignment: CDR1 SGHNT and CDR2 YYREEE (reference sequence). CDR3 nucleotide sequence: TGTGCCAGCAGCTTGGCCAAGACAGTAAACTATGGCTACACCTTC. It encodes CASSLAKTVNYGYTF.